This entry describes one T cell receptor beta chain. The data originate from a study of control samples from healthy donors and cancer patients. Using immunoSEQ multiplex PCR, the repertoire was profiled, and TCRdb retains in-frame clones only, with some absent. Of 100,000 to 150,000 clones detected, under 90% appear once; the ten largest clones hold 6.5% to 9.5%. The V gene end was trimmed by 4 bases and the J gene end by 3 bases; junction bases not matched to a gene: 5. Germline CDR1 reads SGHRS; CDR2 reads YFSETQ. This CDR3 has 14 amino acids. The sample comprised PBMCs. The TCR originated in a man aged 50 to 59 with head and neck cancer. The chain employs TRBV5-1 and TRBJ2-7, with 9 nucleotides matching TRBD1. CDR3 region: CASSPGTGLYEQYF. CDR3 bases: TGCGCCAGCAGCCCAGGGACAGGGCTCTACGAGCAGTACTTC. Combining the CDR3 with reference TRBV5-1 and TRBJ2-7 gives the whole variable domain KAGVTQTPRYLIKTRGQQVTLSCSPISGHRSVSWYQQTPGQGLQFLFEYFSETQRNKGNFPGRFSGRQFSNSRSEMNVSTLELGDSALYLCASSPGTGLYEQYFGPGTRLTVT.